This TCR beta chain was recovered during a study of identical twins. Study-wide points: Models, which agreed with sharing between unrelated individuals, nonetheless underestimated the out-of-frame TCR alpha sharing seen in monozygotic twins. It was cross-sectional statistical analysis, not following the same donors, that the conclusions relied on.

This clonotype was seen a few times. Its cognate antigen is unknown. TCRdb independently ran MiXCR on the 5' RACE reads; one entry per CDR3 protein. The repertoire holds 300,000 to 400,000 distinct CDR3 sequences, with roughly 9% as singletons. The CDR3 consists of 13 residues. V lost 3 bases and J lost 7, with 10 bases in between. Germline V lookup: CDR1 LGHDT, CDR2 YNNKEL (reference sequence). Sequencing input: naive T cells sorted from blood. This chain links TRBV3-1 with TRBJ2-1; tentatively, D is TRBD2 (5 bases). This sequence originates from a woman in her forties or fifties in good health. The CDR3 reads CASSHGNTNEQFF. In nucleotides, the CDR3 is TGTGCCAGCAGCCACGGGAACACAAATGAGCAGTTCTTC.